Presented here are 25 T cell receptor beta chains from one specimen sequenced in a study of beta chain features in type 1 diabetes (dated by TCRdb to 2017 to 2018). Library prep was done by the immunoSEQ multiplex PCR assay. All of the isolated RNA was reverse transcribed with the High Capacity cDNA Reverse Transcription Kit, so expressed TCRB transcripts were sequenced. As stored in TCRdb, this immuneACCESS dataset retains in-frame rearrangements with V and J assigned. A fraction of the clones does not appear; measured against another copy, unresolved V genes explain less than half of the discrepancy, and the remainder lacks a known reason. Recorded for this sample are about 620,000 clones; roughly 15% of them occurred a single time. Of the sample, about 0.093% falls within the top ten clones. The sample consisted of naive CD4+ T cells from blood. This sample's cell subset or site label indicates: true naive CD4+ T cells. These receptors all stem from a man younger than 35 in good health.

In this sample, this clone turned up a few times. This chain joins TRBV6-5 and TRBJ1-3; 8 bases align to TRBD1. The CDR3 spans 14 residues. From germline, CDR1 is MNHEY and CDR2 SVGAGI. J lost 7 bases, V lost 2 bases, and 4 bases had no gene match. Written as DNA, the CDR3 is TGTGCCAGCAGTTACGGGACAGGCCGGAACACCATATATTTT. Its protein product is CASSYGTGRNTIYF.

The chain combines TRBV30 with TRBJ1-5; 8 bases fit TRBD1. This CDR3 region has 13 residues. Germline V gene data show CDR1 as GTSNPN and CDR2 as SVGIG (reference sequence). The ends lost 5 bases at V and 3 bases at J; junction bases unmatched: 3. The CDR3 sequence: CAWGQGFNQPQHF. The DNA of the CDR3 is TGTGCCTGGGGACAGGGATTCAATCAGCCCCAGCATTTT.

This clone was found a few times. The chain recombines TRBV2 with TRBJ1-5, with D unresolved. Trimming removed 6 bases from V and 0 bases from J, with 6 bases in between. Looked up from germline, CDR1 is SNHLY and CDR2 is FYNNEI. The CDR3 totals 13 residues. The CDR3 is CASSLDSNQPQHF. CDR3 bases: TGTGCCAGCAGCCTTGATAGCAATCAGCCCCAGCATTTT.

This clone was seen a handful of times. The CDR3, as DNA: TGTGCCGGTACTAGCGGGAGCCACGAGCAGTACTTC. This encodes CAGTSGSHEQYF. The chain carries TRBV7-9 and TRBJ2-7; 11 bases agree with TRBD2. The J segment lost 5 bases and the V segment lost 11 bases, leaving 5 bases of the junction unmatched. Per germline, CDR1 SEHNR and CDR2 FQNEAQ (reference sequence). CDR3 length: 12 residues.

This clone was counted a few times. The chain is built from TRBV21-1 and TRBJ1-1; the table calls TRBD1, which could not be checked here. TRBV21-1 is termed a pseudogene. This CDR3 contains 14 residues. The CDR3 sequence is CASSKLQANTEAFF. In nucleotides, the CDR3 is TGTGCCAGCAGCAAACTACAGGCGAACACTGAAGCTTTCTTT.

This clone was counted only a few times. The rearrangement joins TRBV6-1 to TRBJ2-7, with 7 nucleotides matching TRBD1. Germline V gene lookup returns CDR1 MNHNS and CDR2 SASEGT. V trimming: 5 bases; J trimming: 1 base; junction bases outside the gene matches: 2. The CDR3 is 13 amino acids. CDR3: CASSKQGSYEQYF. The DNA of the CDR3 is TGTGCCAGCAGTAAACAGGGGTCCTACGAGCAGTACTTC.

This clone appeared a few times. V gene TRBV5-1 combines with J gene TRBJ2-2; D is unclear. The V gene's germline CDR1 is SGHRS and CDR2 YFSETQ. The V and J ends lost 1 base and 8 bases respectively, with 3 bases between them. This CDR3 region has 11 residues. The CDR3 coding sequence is TGCGCCAGCAGCTTGAGGGGGGAGCTGTTTTTT. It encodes CASSLRGELFF.

CDR3 loop: CAISALLTGNEKLFF. CDR3 in DNA: TGTGCCATCAGTGCTCTCCTGACAGGGAATGAAAAACTGTTTTTT. This chain uses TRBV10-3 with TRBJ1-4, with 7 bases matching TRBD1. Germline CDR1 reads ENHRY; CDR2 reads SYGVKD. J lost 5 bases, V lost 4 bases, and 7 bases had no gene match. The CDR3 totals 15 residues.

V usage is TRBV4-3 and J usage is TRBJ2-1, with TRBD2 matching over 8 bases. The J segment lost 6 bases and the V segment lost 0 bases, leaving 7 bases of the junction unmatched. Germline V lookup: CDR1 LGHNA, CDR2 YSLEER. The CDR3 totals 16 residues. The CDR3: CASSQDWRGALNEQFF. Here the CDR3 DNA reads TGCGCCAGCAGCCAAGATTGGCGGGGGGCCCTCAATGAGCAGTTCTTC.

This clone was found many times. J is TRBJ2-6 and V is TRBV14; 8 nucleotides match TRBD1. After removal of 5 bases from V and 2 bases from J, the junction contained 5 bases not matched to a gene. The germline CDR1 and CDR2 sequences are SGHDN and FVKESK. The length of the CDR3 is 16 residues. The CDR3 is CASSSRTGTGANVLTF. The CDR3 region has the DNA TGTGCCAGCAGCAGCCGGACAGGGACTGGGGCCAACGTCCTGACTTTC. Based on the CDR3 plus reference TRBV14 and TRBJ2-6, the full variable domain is EAGVTQFPSHSVIEKGQTVTLRCDPISGHDNLYWYRRVMGKEIKFLLHFVKESKQDESGMPNNRFLAERTGGTYSTLKVQPAELEDSGVYFCASSSRTGTGANVLTFGAGSRLTVL.

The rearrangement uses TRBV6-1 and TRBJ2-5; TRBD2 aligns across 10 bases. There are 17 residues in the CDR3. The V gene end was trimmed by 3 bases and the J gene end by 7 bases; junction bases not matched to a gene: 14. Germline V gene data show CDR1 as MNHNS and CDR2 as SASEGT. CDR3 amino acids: CASSDTSGVVRTGTQYF. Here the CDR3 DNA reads TGTGCCAGCAGTGATACTAGCGGGGTGGTCAGGACGGGGACCCAGTACTTC.

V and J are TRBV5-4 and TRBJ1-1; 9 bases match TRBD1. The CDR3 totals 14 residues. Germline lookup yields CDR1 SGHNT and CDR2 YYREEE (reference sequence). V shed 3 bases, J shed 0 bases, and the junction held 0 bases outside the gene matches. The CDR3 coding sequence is TGTGCCAGCAGCTGGACAGGGGTGAACACTGAAGCTTTCTTT. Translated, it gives CASSWTGVNTEAFF.

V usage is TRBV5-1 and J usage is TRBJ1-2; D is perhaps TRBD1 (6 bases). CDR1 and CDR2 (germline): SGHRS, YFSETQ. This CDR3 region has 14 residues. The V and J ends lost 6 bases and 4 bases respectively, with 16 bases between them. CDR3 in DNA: TGCGCCAGCAAGCCCATCCAGGGGCTCTATGGCTACACCTTC. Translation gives CASKPIQGLYGYTF.

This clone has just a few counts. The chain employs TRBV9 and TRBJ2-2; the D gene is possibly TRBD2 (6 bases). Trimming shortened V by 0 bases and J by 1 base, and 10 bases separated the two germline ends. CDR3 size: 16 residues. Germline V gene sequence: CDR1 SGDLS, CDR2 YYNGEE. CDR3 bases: TGTGCCAGCAGCGTAGCGTCGGGACTGAACACCGGGGAGCTGTTTTTT. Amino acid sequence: CASSVASGLNTGELFF.

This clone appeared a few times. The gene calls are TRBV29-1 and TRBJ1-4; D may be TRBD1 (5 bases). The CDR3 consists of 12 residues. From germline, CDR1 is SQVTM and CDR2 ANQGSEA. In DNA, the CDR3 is TGCAGGGGGGACTTACTGAATGAAAAACTGTTTTTT. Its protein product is CRGDLLNEKLFF.

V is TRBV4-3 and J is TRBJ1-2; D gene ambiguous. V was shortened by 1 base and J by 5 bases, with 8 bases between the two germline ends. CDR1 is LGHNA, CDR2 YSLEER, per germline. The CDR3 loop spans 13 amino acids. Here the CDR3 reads CASSQAAGYGYTF. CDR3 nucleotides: TGCGCCAGCAGCCAAGCGGCGGGGTATGGCTACACCTTC.

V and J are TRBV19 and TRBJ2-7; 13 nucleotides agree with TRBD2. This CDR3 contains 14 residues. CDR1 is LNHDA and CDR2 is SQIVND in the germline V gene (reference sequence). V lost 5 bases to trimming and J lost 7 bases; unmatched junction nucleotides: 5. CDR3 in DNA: TGTGCCAGTAGTGGGACTAGCGGGGTTAGTGAGCAGTACTTC. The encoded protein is CASSGTSGVSEQYF.

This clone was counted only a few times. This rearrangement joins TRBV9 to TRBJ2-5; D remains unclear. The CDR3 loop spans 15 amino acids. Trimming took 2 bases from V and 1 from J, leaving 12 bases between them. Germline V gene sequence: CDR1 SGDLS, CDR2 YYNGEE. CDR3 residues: CASSVAGVTQETQYF. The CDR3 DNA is TGTGCCAGCAGCGTTGCAGGAGTAACCCAAGAGACCCAGTACTTC.

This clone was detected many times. The CDR3 DNA follows: TGTGCCATGGCCTCGGGACAGGGCTCCAAAAACATTCAGTACTTC. Its protein product is CAMASGQGSKNIQYF. This sequence joins TRBV10-3 and TRBJ2-4, with TRBD1 matching 9 bases. Trimming removed 9 bases from V and 2 bases from J; junction bases left unmatched: 8. The CDR3 has 15 residues. CDR1 ENHRY and CDR2 SYGVKD come from the germline V gene.

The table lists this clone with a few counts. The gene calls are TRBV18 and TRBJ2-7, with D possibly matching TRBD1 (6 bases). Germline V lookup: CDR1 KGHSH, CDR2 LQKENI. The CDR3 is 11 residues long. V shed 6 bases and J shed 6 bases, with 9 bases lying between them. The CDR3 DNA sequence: TGTGCCAGCTCGAGGACAGTCGAGCAGTACTTC. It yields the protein CASSRTVEQYF.

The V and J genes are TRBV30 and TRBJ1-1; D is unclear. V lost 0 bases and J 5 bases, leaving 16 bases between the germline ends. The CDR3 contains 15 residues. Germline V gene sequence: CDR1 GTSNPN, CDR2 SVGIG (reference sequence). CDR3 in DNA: TGTGCCTGGAGTGTATGGCAGGCGGGAAGGACTGAAGCTTTCTTT. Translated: CAWSVWQAGRTEAFF.

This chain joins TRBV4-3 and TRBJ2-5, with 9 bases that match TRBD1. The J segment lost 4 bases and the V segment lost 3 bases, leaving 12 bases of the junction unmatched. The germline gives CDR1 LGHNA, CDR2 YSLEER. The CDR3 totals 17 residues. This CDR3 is CASSQVLPGQGTETQYF. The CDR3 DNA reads TGCGCCAGCAGCCAGGTGTTACCGGGACAGGGAACAGAGACCCAGTACTTC.

CDR3 nucleotides: TGTGCCAGCAGCCGAGGGGTGGGCTATGGCTACACCTTC. This encodes CASSRGVGYGYTF. V usage is TRBV28 and J usage is TRBJ1-2; weak D call: TRBD1 (5 bases). Trimming stripped 6 bases from V and 4 bases from J, with 12 bases between. The CDR3 is made up of 13 amino acids. Germline CDR1 is MDHEN and CDR2 is SYDVKM.

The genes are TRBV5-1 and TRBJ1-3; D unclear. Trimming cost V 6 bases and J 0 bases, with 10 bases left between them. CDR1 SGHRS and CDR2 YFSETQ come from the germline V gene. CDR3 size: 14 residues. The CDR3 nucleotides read TGCGCCAGCAAGGCGGTGAGCTCTGGAAACACCATATATTTT. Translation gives CASKAVSSGNTIYF. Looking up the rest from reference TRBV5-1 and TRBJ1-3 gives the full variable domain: KAGVTQTPRYLIKTRGQQVTLSCSPISGHRSVSWYQQTPGQGLQFLFEYFSETQRNKGNFPGRFSGRQFSNSRSEMNVSTLELGDSALYLCASKAVSSGNTIYFGEGSWLTVV.

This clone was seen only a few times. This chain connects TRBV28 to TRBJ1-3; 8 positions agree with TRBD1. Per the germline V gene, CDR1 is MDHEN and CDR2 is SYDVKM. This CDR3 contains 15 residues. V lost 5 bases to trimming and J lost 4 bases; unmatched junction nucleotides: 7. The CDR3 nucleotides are TGTGCCAGCAGTAACCAGGGGGCGAAAGGAAACACCATATATTTT. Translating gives CASSNQGAKGNTIYF. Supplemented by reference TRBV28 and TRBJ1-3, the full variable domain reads DVKVTQSSRYLVKRTGEKVFLECVQDMDHENMFWYRQDPGLGLRLIYFSYDVKMKEKGDIPEGYSVSREKKERFSLILESASTNQTSMYLCASSNQGAKGNTIYFGEGSWLTVV.